This T cell receptor beta chain was identified in a study of cytomegalovirus exposure and HLA in healthy donors. This CDR3 comprises 12 residues. V lost 4 bases, J lost 7 bases, and 10 bases lay in between. Germline V lookup: CDR1 KGHSH, CDR2 LQKENI. Broader study findings: Roughly uniform sequencing depth across donors was assumed, possibly incorrectly.

The PCR made use of 60 Vbeta and 13 Jbeta primers. Some clones are missing from TCRdb's copy, which holds only in-frame ones; the method was immunoSEQ multiplex PCR. This table lists approximately 210,000 clones. As to this clone: Its specificity is not known.

The rearrangement uses TRBV18 and TRBJ1-1; tentatively, D is TRBD1 (6 bases). Sequenced sample: PBMCs. The sequence was collected from a young woman in good health and CMV-seropositive. The CDR3 DNA is TGTGCCAGCTCACGAAACAGGGATGAAGCTTTCTTT. Its protein is CASSRNRDEAFF.